This T cell receptor (beta chain) was recorded in a study of somatic mutations in cytotoxic T cells in rheumatoid arthritis. For the study at large: Prior to any treatment and right after diagnosis, patient blood (less than 34 ml EDTA) was drawn.

Points from the study as a whole: Per patient, the largest CD8+ clone was found to exceed 20% of CD8+ cells in 8 of 65 cases. Healthy controls showed no age-related rise in CD8+ clonality, whereas rheumatoid arthritis patients did.

As originally analysed: Published virus-specific TCRB sequences matched only a few of the patient CD8+ clones exceeding 1%. This table comes from immunoSEQ multiplex PCR, and its TCRdb copy is limited to in-frame clones, with some not included. That table is the source of V, J and clone size, and D and trimming were worked out from the DNA. Counted here are around 9,000 clones, approximately 70% occurring once; the ten biggest clones make up 37%. The sample holds one count of this clone. Its target is not known. Trimming at V came to 3 bases and at J to 9 bases, leaving 3 bases not matched to a gene. The germline V gene encodes CDR1 LGHNA and CDR2 YNFKEQ. CDR3 length: 13 amino acids.

The clonotype originates from an adult with rheumatoid arthritis. V gene TRBV4-2 combines with J gene TRBJ2-1, with 9 bases that match TRBD1. The sequenced material came from CD8+ T cells sorted from blood. The CDR3, as DNA: TGTGCCAGCAGCCAGGACAGGGGAGGTGAGCAGTTCTTC. Protein sequence: CASSQDRGGEQFF.